Below are 14 T cell receptor beta chains sequenced from a single sample in a study of identical twins. MiXCR was run by TCRdb on the 5' RACE reads, yielding one entry per CDR3 protein. The table shows about 890,000 distinct CDR3 sequences, with 10% to 15% occurring only once. This sample also appeared in a second study, on yellow fever vaccine responses in identical twins.

Sequencing used PBMCs. Receptor source: a woman between 18 and 30 years old in good health.

This chain connects TRBV15 to TRBJ2-1, with TRBD2 matching over 12 bases. The germline V gene encodes CDR1 LNHNV and CDR2 YYDKDF (reference sequence). This CDR3 region has 17 residues. The V gene end was trimmed by 5 bases and the J gene end by 8 bases; junction bases not matched to a gene: 13. The CDR3 loop is CATSGPNWTSGADEQFF. The CDR3, as DNA: TGTGCCACCAGCGGACCTAACTGGACTAGCGGGGCCGATGAGCAGTTCTTC.

This rearrangement joins TRBV20-1 to TRBJ1-2; 8 positions agree with TRBD1. The CDR3 is 12 amino acids. Germline lookup yields CDR1 DFQATT and CDR2 SNEGSKA (reference sequence). J lost 8 bases, V lost 5 bases, and 7 bases had no gene match. The CDR3 is CSALDREEGYTF. The CDR3 bases are TGCAGTGCTCTGGACAGGGAGGAGGGCTACACCTTC.

The sample holds one count of this clonotype. This sequence joins TRBV11-2 and TRBJ2-1; 8 positions match TRBD2. The CDR3 is 14 amino acids. After removal of 10 bases from V and 4 bases from J, the junction contained 9 bases not matched to a gene. Per the germline V gene, CDR1 is SGHAT and CDR2 is FQNNGV. The chain's CDR3 is CATTRGGAYNEQFF. CDR3 coding DNA: TGTGCCACAACCCGGGGGGGCGCTTACAATGAGCAGTTCTTC.

This clonotype was seen many times. The rearrangement links TRBV9 to TRBJ2-2; 7 bases line up with TRBD1. J lost 2 bases, V lost 4 bases, and 8 bases had no gene match. The CDR3 has 16 residues. CDR1 and CDR2 from the germline V gene are SGDLS and YYNGEE. The CDR3: CASSTTGTVNTGELFF. The CDR3 nucleotides read TGTGCCAGCAGCACAACCGGGACAGTAAACACCGGGGAGCTGTTTTTT.

In its sample, this clonotype was seen a few times. V usage is TRBV11-2 and J usage is TRBJ1-2, with a weak D call TRBD1 (6 bases). Germline CDR1 reads SGHAT; CDR2 reads FQNNGV. The CDR3 contains 14 residues. The germline V and J ends were trimmed by 5 bases and 4 bases, with 14 bases remaining between them. The CDR3 spells CASSLSGGLYGYTF. For the CDR3, the DNA is TGTGCCAGCAGCCTCTCCGGGGGGCTCTATGGCTACACCTTC.

The chain combines TRBV11-1 with TRBJ2-1, with TRBD2 matching over 14 bases. The J segment lost 8 bases and the V segment lost 2 bases, leaving 11 bases of the junction unmatched. The CDR3 is 18 residues long. Germline CDR1 SGHAT, CDR2 FQDESV (reference sequence). The CDR3 reads CASSLQMGLAGVFHEQFF. DNA for the CDR3: TGTGCCAGCAGCTTACAAATGGGACTAGCGGGAGTGTTCCATGAGCAGTTCTTC.

V gene TRBV9 combines with J gene TRBJ2-1; 10 bases agree with TRBD2. Trimming cost V 0 bases and J 9 bases; bases outside gene matches: 12. Germline values: CDR1 SGDLS, CDR2 YYNGEE. The CDR3 totals 17 residues. The CDR3: CASSVVPTAGGPSEQFF. The DNA of the CDR3 is TGTGCCAGCAGCGTAGTACCCACAGCGGGAGGGCCTAGTGAGCAGTTCTTC.

Many counts were recorded for this clonotype. The chain combines TRBV5-1 with TRBJ2-1; tentatively, D is TRBD1 (6 bases). This CDR3 region has 12 residues. Trimming pared 4 bases from V and 6 bases from J, leaving 8 bases between. The germline V gene encodes CDR1 SGHRS and CDR2 YFSETQ. In DNA form, the CDR3 reads TGCGCCAGCAGCAAGACAGGCAATGAGCAGTTCTTC. This gives the protein CASSKTGNEQFF.

The chain is built from TRBV6-1 and TRBJ2-5, with 7 positions matching TRBD1. CDR1 MNHNS and CDR2 SASEGT come from the germline V gene. V shed 6 bases, J shed 2 bases, and the junction held 6 bases outside the gene matches. This CDR3 spans 14 amino acids. CDR3 nucleotide sequence: TGTGCCAGCAGGCCCGGGACAGTTCAAGAGACCCAGTACTTC. It translates to CASRPGTVQETQYF.

V usage is TRBV4-2 and J usage is TRBJ1-2; 9 bases are a match to TRBD1. V lost 4 bases and J lost 4; bases outside the gene matches: 10. The CDR3 covers 16 residues. CDR1 and CDR2 (germline): LGHNA, YNFKEQ. CDR3 loop: CASSPEPGQGFYGYTF. The CDR3 DNA is TGTGCCAGCAGCCCGGAGCCGGGACAGGGCTTCTATGGCTACACCTTC.

This sequence joins TRBV5-1 and TRBJ2-3; tentatively, D is TRBD1 (5 bases). The length of the CDR3 is 17 residues. Trimming removed 6 bases at V and 2 bases at J, with 22 bases between. The germline V gene has CDR1 SGHRS and CDR2 YFSETQ. The CDR3 sequence is CASTPTSRTTHTDTQYF. The CDR3, as DNA: TGCGCCAGCACCCCCACCTCGCGGACAACTCACACAGATACGCAGTATTTT.

The chain uses TRBV20-1 and TRBJ2-5; 8 bases align to TRBD2. V lost 2 bases and J lost 1; bases outside the gene matches: 3. The CDR3 totals 14 residues. CDR1 is DFQATT and CDR2 is SNEGSKA in the germline V gene (reference sequence). CDR3 protein: CSARPGTSQETQYF. CDR3 DNA sequence: TGCAGTGCTAGACCCGGGACTAGCCAAGAGACCCAGTACTTC.

This chain joins TRBV20-1 and TRBJ2-7; D tentatively fits TRBD1 or TRBD2 (6 bases each). Deletions cut 5 bases from V and 13 bases from J, with 18 bases between. Germline CDR1 DFQATT, CDR2 SNEGSKA (reference sequence). This CDR3 is built from 11 residues. The CDR3 DNA sequence: TGCAGTGCTGTGGTGGGGGGCACCCCATACGTC. Protein product: CSAVVGGTPYV.

Many counts were recorded for this clonotype. V is TRBV6-5 and J is TRBJ2-1; D perhaps matches TRBD2 (6 bases). Germline V lookup: CDR1 MNHEY, CDR2 SVGAGI. V lost 3 bases and J lost 7, with 16 bases in between. This CDR3 has 15 residues. Written as DNA, the CDR3 is TGTGCCAGCAGTTATACGGGGGAGCCGAAAAATGAGCAGTTCTTC. Protein product: CASSYTGEPKNEQFF.